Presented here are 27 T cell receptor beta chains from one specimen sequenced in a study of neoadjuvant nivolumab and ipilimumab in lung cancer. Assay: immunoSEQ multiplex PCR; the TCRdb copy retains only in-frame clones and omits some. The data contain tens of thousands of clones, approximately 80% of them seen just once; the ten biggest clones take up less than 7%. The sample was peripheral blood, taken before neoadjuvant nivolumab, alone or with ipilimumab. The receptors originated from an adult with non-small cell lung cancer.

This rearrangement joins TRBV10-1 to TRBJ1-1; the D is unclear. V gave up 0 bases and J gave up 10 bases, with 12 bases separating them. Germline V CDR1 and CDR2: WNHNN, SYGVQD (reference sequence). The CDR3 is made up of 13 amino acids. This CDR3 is CASSESGGLRAFF. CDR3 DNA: TGCGCCAGCAGTGAGTCGGGCGGGCTACGAGCTTTCTTT.

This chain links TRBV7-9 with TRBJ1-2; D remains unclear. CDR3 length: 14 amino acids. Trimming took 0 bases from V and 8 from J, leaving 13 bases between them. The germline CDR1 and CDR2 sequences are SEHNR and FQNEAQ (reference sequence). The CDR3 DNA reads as TGTGCCAGCAGCTTAGCGTCTGGGGATAAGGGCTACACCTTC. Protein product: CASSLASGDKGYTF.

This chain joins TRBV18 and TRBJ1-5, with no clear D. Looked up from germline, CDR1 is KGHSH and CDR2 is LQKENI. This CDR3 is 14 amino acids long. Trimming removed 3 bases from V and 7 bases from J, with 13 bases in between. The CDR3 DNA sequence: TGTGCCAGCTCACCGGGCCTATTGGACCAGCCCCAGCATTTT. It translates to CASSPGLLDQPQHF.

CDR3 DNA: TGTGCCAGCAGCGGGCAGGGGTCGAATCAGCCCCAGCATTTT. It specifies CASSGQGSNQPQHF. This chain links TRBV2 with TRBJ1-5, with D maybe TRBD1 (6 bases). Trimming shortened V by 6 bases and J by 4 bases, and 13 bases separated the two germline ends. The CDR3 totals 14 residues. Germline assignment: CDR1 SNHLY and CDR2 FYNNEI.

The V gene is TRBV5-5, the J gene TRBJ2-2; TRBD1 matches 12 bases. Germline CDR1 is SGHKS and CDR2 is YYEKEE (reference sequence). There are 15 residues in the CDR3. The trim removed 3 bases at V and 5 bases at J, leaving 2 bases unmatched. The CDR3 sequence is CASSWDRGQTGELFF. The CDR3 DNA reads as TGTGCCAGCAGCTGGGACAGGGGGCAAACCGGGGAGCTGTTTTTT.

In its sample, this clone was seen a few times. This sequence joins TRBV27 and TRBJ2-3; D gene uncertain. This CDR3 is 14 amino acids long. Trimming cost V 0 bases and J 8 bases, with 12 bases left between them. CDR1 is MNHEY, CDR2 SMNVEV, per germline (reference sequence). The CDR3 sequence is CASSLSAAVVTQYF. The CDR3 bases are TGTGCCAGCAGTTTATCGGCAGCCGTAGTTACGCAGTATTTT.

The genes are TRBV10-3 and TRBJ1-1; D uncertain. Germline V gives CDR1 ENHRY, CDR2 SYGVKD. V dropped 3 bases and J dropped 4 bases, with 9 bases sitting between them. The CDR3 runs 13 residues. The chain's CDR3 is CAISDLGSTEAFF. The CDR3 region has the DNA TGTGCCATCAGTGATCTGGGTAGCACTGAAGCTTTCTTT.

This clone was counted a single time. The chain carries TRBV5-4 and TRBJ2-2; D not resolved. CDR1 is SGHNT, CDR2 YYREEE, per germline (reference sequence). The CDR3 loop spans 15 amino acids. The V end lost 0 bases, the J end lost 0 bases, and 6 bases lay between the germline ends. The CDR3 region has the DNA TGTGCCAGCAGCTTGGCGCAGGCGAACACCGGGGAGCTGTTTTTT. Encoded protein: CASSLAQANTGELFF.

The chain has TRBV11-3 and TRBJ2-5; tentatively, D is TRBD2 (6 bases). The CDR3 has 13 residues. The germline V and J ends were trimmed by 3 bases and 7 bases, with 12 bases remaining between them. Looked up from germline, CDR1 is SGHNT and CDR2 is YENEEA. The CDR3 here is CASSLVFGGTQYF. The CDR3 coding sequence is TGTGCCAGCAGCTTGGTTTTCGGGGGGACCCAGTACTTC.

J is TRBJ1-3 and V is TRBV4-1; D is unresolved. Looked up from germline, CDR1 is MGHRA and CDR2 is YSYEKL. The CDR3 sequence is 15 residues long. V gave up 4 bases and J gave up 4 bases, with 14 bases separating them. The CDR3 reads CASSLTGVWGNTIYF. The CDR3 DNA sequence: TGCGCCAGCAGCCTCACCGGGGTGTGGGGAAACACCATATATTTT.

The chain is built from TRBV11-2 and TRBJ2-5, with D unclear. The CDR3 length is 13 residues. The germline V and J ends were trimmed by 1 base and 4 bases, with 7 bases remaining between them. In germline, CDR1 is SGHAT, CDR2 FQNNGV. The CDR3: CASSLVWRETQYF. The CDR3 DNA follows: TGTGCCAGCAGCTTAGTCTGGCGAGAGACCCAGTACTTC.

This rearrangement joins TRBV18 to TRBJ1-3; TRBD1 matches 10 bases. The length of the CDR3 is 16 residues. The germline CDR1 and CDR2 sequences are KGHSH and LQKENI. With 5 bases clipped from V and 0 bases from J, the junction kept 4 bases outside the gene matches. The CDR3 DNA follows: TGTGCCAGCTCAGCGGACAGGGGGGCCTCTGGAAACACCATATATTTT. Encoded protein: CASSADRGASGNTIYF.

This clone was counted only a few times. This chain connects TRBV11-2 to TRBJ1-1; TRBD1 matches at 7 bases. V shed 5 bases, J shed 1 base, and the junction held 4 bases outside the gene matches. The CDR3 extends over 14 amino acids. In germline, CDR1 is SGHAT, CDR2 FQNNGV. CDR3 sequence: CASSLQGGNTEAFF. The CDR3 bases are TGTGCCAGCAGCCTGCAGGGGGGGAACACTGAAGCTTTCTTT. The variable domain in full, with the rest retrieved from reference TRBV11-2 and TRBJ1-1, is EAGVAQSPRYKIIEKRQSVAFWCNPISGHATLYWYQQILGQGPKLLIQFQNNGVVDDSQLPKDRFSAERLKGVDSTLKIQPAKLEDSAVYLCASSLQGGNTEAFFGQGTRLTVV.

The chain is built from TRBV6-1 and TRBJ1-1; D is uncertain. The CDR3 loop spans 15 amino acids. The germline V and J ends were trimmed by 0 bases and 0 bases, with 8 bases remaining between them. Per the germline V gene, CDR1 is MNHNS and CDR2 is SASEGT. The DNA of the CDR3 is TGTGCCAGCAGTGAAGCCCGGGCTCTGAACACTGAAGCTTTCTTT. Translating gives CASSEARALNTEAFF.

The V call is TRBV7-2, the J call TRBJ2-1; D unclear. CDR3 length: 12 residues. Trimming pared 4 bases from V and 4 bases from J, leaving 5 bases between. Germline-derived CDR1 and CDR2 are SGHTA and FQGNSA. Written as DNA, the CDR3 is TGTGCCAGCAGCTCACCGTACAATGAGCAGTTCTTC. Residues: CASSSPYNEQFF.

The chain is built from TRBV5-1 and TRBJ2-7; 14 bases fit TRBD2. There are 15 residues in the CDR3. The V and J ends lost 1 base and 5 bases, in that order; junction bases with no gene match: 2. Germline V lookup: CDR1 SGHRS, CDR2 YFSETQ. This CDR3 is CASSLKTSGGDEQYF. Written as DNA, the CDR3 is TGCGCCAGCAGCTTGAAGACTAGCGGGGGGGACGAGCAGTACTTC.

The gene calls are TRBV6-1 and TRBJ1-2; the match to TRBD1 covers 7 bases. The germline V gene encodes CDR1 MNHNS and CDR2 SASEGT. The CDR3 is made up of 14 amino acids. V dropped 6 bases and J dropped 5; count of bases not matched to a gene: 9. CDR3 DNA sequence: TGTGCCAGCAGAAGACAGGGTGTAAGATATGGCTACACCTTC. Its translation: CASRRQGVRYGYTF.

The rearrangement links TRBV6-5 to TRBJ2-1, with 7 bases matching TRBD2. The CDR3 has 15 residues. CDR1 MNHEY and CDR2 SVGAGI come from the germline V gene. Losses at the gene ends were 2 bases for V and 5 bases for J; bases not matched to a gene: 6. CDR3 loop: CASSYAVRGDNEQFF. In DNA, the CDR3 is TGTGCCAGCAGTTACGCGGTTCGGGGGGACAATGAGCAGTTCTTC.

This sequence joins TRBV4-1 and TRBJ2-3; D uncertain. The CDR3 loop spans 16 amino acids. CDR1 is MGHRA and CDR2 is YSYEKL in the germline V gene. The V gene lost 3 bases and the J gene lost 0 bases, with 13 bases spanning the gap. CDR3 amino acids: CASSQRHRSSTDTQYF. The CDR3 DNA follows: TGCGCCAGCAGCCAGCGCCACAGATCTAGCACAGATACGCAGTATTTT.

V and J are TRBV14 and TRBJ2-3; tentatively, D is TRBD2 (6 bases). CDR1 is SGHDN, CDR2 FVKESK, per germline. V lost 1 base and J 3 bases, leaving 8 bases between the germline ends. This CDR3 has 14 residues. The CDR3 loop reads CASSQAGVTDTQYF. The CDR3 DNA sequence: TGTGCCAGCAGCCAAGCGGGGGTGACAGATACGCAGTATTTT.

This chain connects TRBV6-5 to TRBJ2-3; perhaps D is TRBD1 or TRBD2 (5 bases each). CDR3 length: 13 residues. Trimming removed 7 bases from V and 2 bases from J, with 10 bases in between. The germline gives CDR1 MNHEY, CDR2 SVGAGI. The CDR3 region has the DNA TGTGCCAGCAACCCCGGGGCCACAGATACGCAGTATTTT. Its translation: CASNPGATDTQYF.

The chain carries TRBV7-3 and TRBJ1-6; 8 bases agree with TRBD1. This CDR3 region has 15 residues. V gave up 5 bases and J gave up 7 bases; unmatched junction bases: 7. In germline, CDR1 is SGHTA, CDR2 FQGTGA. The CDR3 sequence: CASSPTGERNSPLHF. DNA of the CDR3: TGTGCCAGCAGCCCGACAGGGGAGAGGAATTCACCCCTCCACTTT.

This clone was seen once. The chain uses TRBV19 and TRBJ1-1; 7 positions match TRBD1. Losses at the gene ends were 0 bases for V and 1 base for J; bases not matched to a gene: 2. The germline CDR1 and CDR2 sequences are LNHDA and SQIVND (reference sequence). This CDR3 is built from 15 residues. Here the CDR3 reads CASSIEDRRNTEAFF. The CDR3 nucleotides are TGTGCCAGTAGTATAGAGGACAGGAGGAACACTGAAGCTTTCTTT. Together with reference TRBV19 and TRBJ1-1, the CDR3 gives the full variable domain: DGGITQSPKYLFRKEGQNVTLSCEQNLNHDAMYWYRQDPGQGLRLIYYSQIVNDFQKGDIAEGYSVSREKKESFPLTVTSAQKNPTAFYLCASSIEDRRNTEAFFGQGTRLTVV.

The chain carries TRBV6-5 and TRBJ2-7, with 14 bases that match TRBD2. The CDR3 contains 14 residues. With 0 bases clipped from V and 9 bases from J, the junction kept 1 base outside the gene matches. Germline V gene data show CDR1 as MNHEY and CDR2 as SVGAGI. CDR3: CASSYSGLAGVQYF. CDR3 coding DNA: TGTGCCAGCAGTTACTCGGGACTAGCGGGGGTGCAGTACTTC.

In nucleotides, the CDR3 is TGTGCCAGCAGCTTAAACGGTAACATTCAGTACTTC. Protein sequence: CASSLNGNIQYF. The chain couples TRBV7-2 to TRBJ2-4; no reliable D call. Germline CDR1 SGHTA, CDR2 FQGNSA. This CDR3 region has 12 residues. V was clipped by 2 bases and J by 7 bases, with 6 bases between them.

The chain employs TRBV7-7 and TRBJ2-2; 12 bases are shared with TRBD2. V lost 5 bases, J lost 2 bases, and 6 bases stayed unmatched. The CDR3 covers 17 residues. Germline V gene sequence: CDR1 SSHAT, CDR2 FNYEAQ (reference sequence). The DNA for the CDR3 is TGTGCCAGCAGCCCGACTAGCGGGGGCCCAAACACCGGGGAGCTGTTTTTT. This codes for CASSPTSGGPNTGELFF.

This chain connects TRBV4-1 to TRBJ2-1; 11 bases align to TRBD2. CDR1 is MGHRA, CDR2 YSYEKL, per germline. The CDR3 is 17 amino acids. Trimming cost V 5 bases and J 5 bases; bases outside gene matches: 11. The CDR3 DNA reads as TGCGCCAGCAGCATTGGCCTTCTAGCGGGGGGCAACAATGAGCAGTTCTTC. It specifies CASSIGLLAGGNNEQFF.